This T cell receptor beta chain was identified in a study of cytomegalovirus exposure and HLA in healthy donors. Study-level points and caveats: What a later analysis reportedly showed was that an Asian-associated ancestry cluster had fewer N-insertions than the 666-donor mean. A further, later analysis showed that HLA-associated TCR beta chains (compared with equally common others) were more clonally expanded. In vitro confirmation showed three CMV-associated chains to be CMV antigen specific.

A note on this clone: Its specificity is not known.

Primers: 60 Vbeta forward and 13 Jbeta reverse. Generated by immunoSEQ multiplex PCR, the TCRdb table keeps only in-frame clones and is missing some. The repertoire holds approximately 100,000 clones, with about 86% as singletons. Donors were ostensibly healthy at sampling, although undocumented immune exposures were probable. Germline CDR1 reads SGHTA; CDR2 reads FQGNSA. The CDR3 sequence is 15 residues long. V lost 3 bases and J lost 8, with 14 bases in between. The specimen sequenced was PBMCs. This sequence was found in a woman aged 25 to 39 in good health and CMV-seronegative. The chain uses TRBV7-2 and TRBJ1-6, with D maybe TRBD1 (5 bases). CDR3 nucleotide sequence: TGTGCCAGCAGCTTCAGAGGAAGGGGTTATTCACCCCTCCACTTT. This gives the protein CASSFRGRGYSPLHF.